The next 30 T cell receptor beta chains were all read from a single sample in a study of early T cells in non-severe SARS-CoV-2 infection. TCRdb analysed the 5' RACE reads with MiXCR anew, one entry per CDR3 protein. This table has over 50,000 distinct CDR3 sequences, roughly 8% appearing once. Input material: whole blood. The receptors originated from an adult who was a healthcare worker with PCR-confirmed SARS-CoV-2 infection or an uninfected control (not recorded which).

This clonotype was recorded at least ten times. The chain is built from TRBV2 and TRBJ1-2; no clear D. The CDR3 has 13 residues. Germline CDR1 and CDR2: SNHLY and FYNNEI. Trimming pared 7 bases from V and 0 bases from J, leaving 9 bases between. Written as DNA, the CDR3 is TGTGCCAGCACTAGAGATTCTAACTATGGCTACACCTTC. It yields the protein CASTRDSNYGYTF.

This clonotype was seen at least ten times. CDR3 bases: TGCAGCGTTGCTTCAAGGTTAACCAACTATGGCTACACCTTC. Encoded protein: CSVASRLTNYGYTF. The chain is built from TRBV29-1 and TRBJ1-2; no firm D call. This CDR3 is built from 14 residues. Trimming removed 4 bases at V and 2 bases at J, with 14 bases between. The germline gives CDR1 SQVTM, CDR2 ANQGSEA.

The chain carries TRBV4-1 and TRBJ2-3; D unclear. V lost 2 bases, J lost 0 bases, and 3 bases lay in between. From germline, CDR1 is MGHRA and CDR2 YSYEKL. The CDR3 loop spans 13 amino acids. The CDR3 sequence: CASSQSSTDTQYF. The CDR3 coding sequence is TGCGCCAGCAGCCAATCCAGCACAGATACGCAGTATTTT.

The chain carries TRBV5-1 and TRBJ2-5; D might be TRBD2 (7 bases). V was clipped by 4 bases and J by 2 bases, with 12 bases between them. Germline assignment: CDR1 SGHRS and CDR2 YFSETQ. The CDR3 contains 14 residues. DNA for the CDR3: TGCGCCAGCAGCGTGAAGGGGGGGCAAGAGACCCAGTACTTC. Translating gives CASSVKGGQETQYF.

This sequence joins TRBV6-6 and TRBJ1-2; 12 nucleotides agree with TRBD1. Germline loops: CDR1 MNHNY, CDR2 SVGAGI (reference sequence). With 2 bases clipped from V and 1 base from J, the junction kept 8 bases outside the gene matches. The CDR3 extends over 18 amino acids. The CDR3 nucleotides read TGTGCCAGCAGTTACCCGACCGGGACAGGGGGCGGTAACTATGGCTACACCTTC. Protein sequence: CASSYPTGTGGGNYGYTF.

This clonotype was seen a handful of times. This CDR3 is CASSPERGDFNEQFF. DNA of the CDR3: TGTGCCAGCAGCCCCGAGCGGGGAGACTTCAATGAGCAGTTCTTC. J is TRBJ2-1 and V is TRBV7-9; 7 bases agree with TRBD2. There are 15 residues in the CDR3. After removal of 5 bases from V and 6 bases from J, the junction contained 10 bases not matched to a gene. The V gene's germline CDR1 is SEHNR and CDR2 FQNEAQ (reference sequence).

This clonotype was detected only a few times. The DNA for the CDR3 is TGTGCCACCAGCACAGGCGAGGAGAGTGAGCAGTTCTTC. Translating it yields CATSTGEESEQFF. The chain couples TRBV15 to TRBJ2-1, with no clear D. The CDR3 is 13 amino acids. V was trimmed by 4 bases and J by 9 bases, leaving 13 bases between them. Per the germline V gene, CDR1 is LNHNV and CDR2 is YYDKDF (reference sequence).

This clonotype occurred many times. V usage is TRBV29-1 and J usage is TRBJ2-1, with D possibly matching TRBD2 (5 bases). V shed 3 bases and J shed 6 bases, with 9 bases lying between them. CDR3 length equals 12 residues. Germline-derived CDR1 and CDR2 are SQVTM and ANQGSEA. The CDR3 protein is CSVDWTPNEQFF. The CDR3 DNA reads as TGCAGCGTTGACTGGACTCCCAATGAGCAGTTCTTC.

This clonotype is labeled as medium-sized. The chain carries TRBV27 and TRBJ1-1; 10 nucleotides agree with TRBD1. Germline V gene lookup returns CDR1 MNHEY and CDR2 SMNVEV (reference sequence). The CDR3 spans 14 residues. Losses at the gene ends were 5 bases for V and 8 bases for J; bases not matched to a gene: 8. The CDR3 protein is CASSPWDRGPEAFF. The CDR3 DNA sequence: TGTGCCAGCAGTCCATGGGACAGGGGACCCGAAGCTTTCTTT.

V and J are TRBV4-2 and TRBJ2-7; D possibly corresponds to TRBD2 (6 bases). The CDR3 is 13 residues long. V was cut by 3 bases and J by 6 bases, with 12 bases left in between. Per the germline V gene, CDR1 is LGHNA and CDR2 is YNFKEQ. For the CDR3, the DNA is TGTGCCAGCAGCCACGGGGGTGTCGGCGAGCAGTACTTC. It yields the protein CASSHGGVGEQYF.

This clonotype occurred a few times. The genes are TRBV6-1 and TRBJ1-5; D is perhaps TRBD1 (5 bases). Germline V gene data show CDR1 as MNHNS and CDR2 as SASEGT. The CDR3 has 14 amino acids. With 4 bases removed from V and 1 base from J, the gap between germline ends came to 8 bases. The CDR3 bases are TGTGCCAGCAGTGGGACAATCAGCAATCAGCCCCAGCATTTT. Translation: CASSGTISNQPQHF.

This clonotype was observed at least ten times. The chain recombines TRBV29-1 with TRBJ2-1; 13 nucleotides align to TRBD2. V lost 1 base to trimming and J lost 1 base; unmatched junction nucleotides: 4. This CDR3 has 17 amino acids. Germline V gene data show CDR1 as SQVTM and CDR2 as ANQGSEA. CDR3 DNA sequence: TGCAGCGTTGAAGGACTAGCGGGAGGTCTTTCCTACAATGAGCAGTTCTTC. Protein: CSVEGLAGGLSYNEQFF.

This clonotype was observed a few times. This chain joins TRBV3-1 and TRBJ1-2; no clear D gene. This CDR3 comprises 13 residues. V was cut by 1 base and J by 8 bases, with 11 bases left in between. Germline CDR1 reads LGHDT; CDR2 reads YNNKEL (reference sequence). The CDR3 coding sequence is TGTGCCAGCAGCCAAGGGCAGTCGGGAGGCTACACCTTC. Translated: CASSQGQSGGYTF. Combining the CDR3 with reference TRBV3-1 and TRBJ1-2 gives the whole variable domain DTAVSQTPKYLVTQMGNDKSIKCEQNLGHDTMYWYKQDSKKFLKIMFSYNNKELIINETVPNRFSPKSPDKAHLNLHINSLELGDSAVYFCASSQGQSGGYTFGSGTRLTVV.

The chain links TRBV6-6 to TRBJ2-6; TRBD2 might be the D (6 bases). Looked up from germline, CDR1 is MNHNY and CDR2 is SVGAGI (reference sequence). Deletions cut 8 bases from V and 0 bases from J, with 17 bases between. The CDR3 sequence is 17 residues long. The CDR3 reads CASRSGDPLSGANVLTF. CDR3 in DNA: TGTGCCAGCCGTAGCGGCGACCCGCTCTCTGGGGCCAACGTCCTGACTTTC.

Only one count was recorded for this clonotype. A much larger clone lies one base from this, so it may be a read error. This sequence joins TRBV11-2 and TRBJ1-2, with 7 positions matching TRBD1. Germline CDR1 is SGHAT and CDR2 is FQNNGV. The length of the CDR3 is 13 residues. CDR3 DNA sequence: TGTACCAGCCGGGACAGCTTTAACTATGGCTACACCTTC. Amino acids: CTSRDSFNYGYTF.

There are many counts of this clonotype. J is TRBJ2-7 and V is TRBV5-5, with D uncertain. Germline CDR1 and CDR2: SGHKS and YYEKEE (reference sequence). This CDR3 has 14 residues. Trimming took off 0 bases at V and 2 bases at J, with 9 bases between the two ends. The CDR3 protein is CASSLVMVPYEQYF. CDR3 coding DNA: TGTGCCAGCAGCTTGGTAATGGTGCCCTACGAGCAGTACTTC.

In its sample, this clonotype was seen a few times. CDR3 nucleotide sequence: TGTGCCAGCAGCCAAGTGGACACCCTATTAAGGCCCTACGAGCAGTACTTC. It yields the protein CASSQVDTLLRPYEQYF. This sequence joins TRBV3-1 and TRBJ2-7; D perhaps matches TRBD1 (5 bases). Trimming left V 1 base short and J 2 bases short, with 18 bases between. The CDR3 covers 17 residues. Germline CDR1 reads LGHDT; CDR2 reads YNNKEL (reference sequence).

This clonotype showed up just a few times. This chain joins TRBV28 and TRBJ2-4; possible D gene TRBD2, 5 bases. This CDR3 is built from 16 residues. Germline lookup yields CDR1 MDHEN and CDR2 SYDVKM. V lost 6 bases to trimming and J lost 0 bases, with 15 bases between them. CDR3 residues: CASSPAGFLAKNIQYF. CDR3 bases: TGTGCCAGCAGCCCGGCGGGTTTTCTAGCCAAAAACATTCAGTACTTC.

The V gene is TRBV6-6, the J gene TRBJ2-3, with a tentative D call TRBD1 (5 bases). CDR3 size: 16 residues. Germline V gene data show CDR1 as MNHNY and CDR2 as SVGAGI (reference sequence). The ends were cut back, 3 bases at V and 1 base at J, with 14 bases in the middle. DNA for the CDR3: TGTGCCAGCAGTTATCTAGGGGAAGTGGGCACAGATACGCAGTATTTT. As protein: CASSYLGEVGTDTQYF.

This clonotype came up a few times. This chain joins TRBV6-5 and TRBJ2-1; maybe TRBD2 (6 bases). CDR3 size: 15 residues. V lost 5 bases to trimming and J lost 7 bases, with 18 bases between them. Per the germline V gene, CDR1 is MNHEY and CDR2 is SVGAGI. The CDR3: CASSRDSLPRNEQFF. CDR3 bases: TGTGCCAGCAGTCGGGACTCCCTCCCGAGGAATGAGCAGTTCTTC.

The V call is TRBV20-1, the J call TRBJ2-2; D gene uncertain. This CDR3 region has 16 residues. The germline V gene has CDR1 DFQATT and CDR2 SNEGSKA (reference sequence). Trimming pared 1 base from V and 2 bases from J, leaving 14 bases between. The chain's CDR3 is CSARVATARNTGELFF. CDR3 bases: TGCAGTGCTAGAGTAGCAACAGCCCGCAACACCGGGGAGCTGTTTTTT.

This clonotype has only a few counts. This rearrangement joins TRBV20-1 to TRBJ2-3; TRBD1 agrees at 9 bases. With V trimmed by 0 bases and J by 0 bases, 13 bases remained unmatched. The CDR3 runs to 19 residues. Looked up from germline, CDR1 is DFQATT and CDR2 is SNEGSKA (reference sequence). The CDR3 coding sequence is TGCAGTGCTAGAGACCGGGACAGGGAACTCACGGGAAGCACAGATACGCAGTATTTT. Residues: CSARDRDRELTGSTDTQYF.

This sequence joins TRBV5-1 and TRBJ1-6, with TRBD1 as a possible D gene (5 bases). Germline V CDR1 and CDR2: SGHRS, YFSETQ. This CDR3 has 15 residues. Trimming removed 5 bases at V and 7 bases at J, with 16 bases between. CDR3 sequence (DNA): TGCGCCAGCAGGGGCCGGGACGCAAGGAATTCACCCCTCCACTTT. Protein sequence: CASRGRDARNSPLHF.

This clonotype was counted between two and nine times. V and J are TRBV2 and TRBJ1-1; D not certain. The CDR3 contains 12 residues. V lost 3 bases and J 5 bases, leaving 7 bases between the germline ends. Germline values: CDR1 SNHLY, CDR2 FYNNEI. The CDR3 protein is CASSEGWTEAFF. DNA of the CDR3: TGTGCCAGCAGTGAGGGGTGGACTGAAGCTTTCTTT.

This clonotype occurred a few times. The chain carries TRBV5-1 and TRBJ1-2; D is unresolved. V was pared by 5 bases and J by 7 bases, with 15 bases between. Germline V gene sequence: CDR1 SGHRS, CDR2 YFSETQ. This CDR3 is built from 13 residues. CDR3 sequence: CASSNEGGFGYTF. DNA for the CDR3: TGCGCCAGCAGTAACGAGGGAGGCTTTGGCTACACCTTC.

This clonotype came up many times. The chain joins TRBV18 to TRBJ1-6, with a weak D call TRBD1 (6 bases). Germline lookup yields CDR1 KGHSH and CDR2 LQKENI. Between the trimmed V and J ends, which lost 5 bases and 7 bases, there was a span of 9 bases. There are 13 residues in the CDR3. This chain's CDR3 is CASSSDSNSPLHF. The CDR3 nucleotides read TGTGCCAGCTCATCGGACAGCAATTCACCCCTCCACTTT.

This clonotype was detected only a few times. The chain is built from TRBV11-2 and TRBJ2-2; 9 bases align to TRBD2. Trimming cost V 6 bases and J 5 bases; bases outside gene matches: 13. The CDR3 spans 17 residues. Per germline, CDR1 SGHAT and CDR2 FQNNGV. The CDR3 DNA sequence: TGTGCCAGCAGGCGACCAGGGGCGGGAGGGAGGACCGGGGAGCTGTTTTTT. It translates to CASRRPGAGGRTGELFF.

This clonotype was counted many times. The chain employs TRBV11-2 and TRBJ2-7, with 8 nucleotides matching TRBD1. The CDR3 length is 13 residues. V lost 5 bases, J lost 5 bases, and 5 bases stayed unmatched. Germline lookup yields CDR1 SGHAT and CDR2 FQNNGV. CDR3 nucleotides: TGTGCCAGCAGCGTGACAGGGGTGGACGAGCAGTACTTC. Its translation is CASSVTGVDEQYF.

This clonotype was counted between two and nine times. The genes are TRBV27 and TRBJ2-7, with 9 bases fitting TRBD1. This CDR3 contains 14 residues. V gave up 8 bases and J gave up 6 bases; unmatched junction bases: 11. Germline CDR1 and CDR2: MNHEY and SMNVEV (reference sequence). DNA for the CDR3: TGTGCCAGCGGCGGGGACAGGGACCAGAGCGAGCAGTACTTC. This sequence encodes CASGGDRDQSEQYF.

This clonotype was counted ten times or more. The chain has TRBV29-1 and TRBJ1-2; no reliable D call. The CDR3 length is 13 residues. The V end was cut by 4 bases, the J end by 10 bases, with 19 bases between. Germline CDR1 SQVTM, CDR2 ANQGSEA. The CDR3 is CSVVAGGVEDYTF. The CDR3 DNA reads as TGCAGCGTTGTTGCCGGCGGGGTGGAGGACTACACCTTC.